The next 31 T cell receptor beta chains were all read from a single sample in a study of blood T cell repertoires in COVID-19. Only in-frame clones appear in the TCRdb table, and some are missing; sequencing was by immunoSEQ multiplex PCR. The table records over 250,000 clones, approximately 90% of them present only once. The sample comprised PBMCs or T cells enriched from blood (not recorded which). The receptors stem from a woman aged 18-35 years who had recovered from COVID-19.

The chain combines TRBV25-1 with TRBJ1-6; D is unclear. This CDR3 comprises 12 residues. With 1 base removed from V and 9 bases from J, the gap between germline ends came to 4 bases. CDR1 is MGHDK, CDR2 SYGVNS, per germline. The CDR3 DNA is TGTGCCAGCAGTGAATTTAGTTCACCCCTCCACTTT. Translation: CASSEFSSPLHF.

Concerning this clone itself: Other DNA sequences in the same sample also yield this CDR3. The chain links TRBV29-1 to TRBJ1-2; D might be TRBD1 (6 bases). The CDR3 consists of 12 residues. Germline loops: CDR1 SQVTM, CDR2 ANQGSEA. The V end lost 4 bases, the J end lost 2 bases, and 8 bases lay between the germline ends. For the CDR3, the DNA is TGCAGCGTTGGAGGACAGAACTATGGCTACACCTTC. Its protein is CSVGGQNYGYTF.

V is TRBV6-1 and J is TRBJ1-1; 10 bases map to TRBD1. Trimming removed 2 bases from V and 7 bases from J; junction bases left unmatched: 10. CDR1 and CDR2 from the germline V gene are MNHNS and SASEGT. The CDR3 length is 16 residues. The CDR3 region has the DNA TGTGCCAGCAGTGAACGTCCCGGACAGGGGGGCGGTGAAGCTTTCTTT. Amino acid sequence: CASSERPGQGGGEAFF.

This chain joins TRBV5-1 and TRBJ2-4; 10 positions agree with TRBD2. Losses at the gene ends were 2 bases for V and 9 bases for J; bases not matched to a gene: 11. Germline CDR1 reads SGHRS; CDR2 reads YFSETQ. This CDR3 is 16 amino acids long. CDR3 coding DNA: TGCGCCAGCAGCTTTTATCCGTCTAGCGGGGGAATCATTCAGTACTTC. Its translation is CASSFYPSSGGIIQYF.

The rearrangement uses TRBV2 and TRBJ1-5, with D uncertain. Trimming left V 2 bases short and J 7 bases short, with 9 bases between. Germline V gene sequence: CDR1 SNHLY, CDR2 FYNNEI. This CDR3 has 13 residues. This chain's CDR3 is CASSESGVQPQHF. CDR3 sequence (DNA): TGTGCCAGCAGTGAAAGCGGGGTACAGCCCCAGCATTTT.

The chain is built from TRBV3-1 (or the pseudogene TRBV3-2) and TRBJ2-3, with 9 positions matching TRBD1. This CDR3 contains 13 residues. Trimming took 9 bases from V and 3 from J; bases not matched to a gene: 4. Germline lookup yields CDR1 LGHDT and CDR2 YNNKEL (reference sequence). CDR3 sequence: CASRDRVTDTQYF. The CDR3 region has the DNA TGTGCCAGTCGGGACAGGGTAACAGATACGCAGTATTTT.

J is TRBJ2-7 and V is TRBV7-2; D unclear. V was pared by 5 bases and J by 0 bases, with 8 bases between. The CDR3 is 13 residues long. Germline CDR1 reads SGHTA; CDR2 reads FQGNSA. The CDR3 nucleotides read TGTGCCAGCAGCCGCCCTAGCTCCTACGAGCAGTACTTC. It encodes CASSRPSSYEQYF.

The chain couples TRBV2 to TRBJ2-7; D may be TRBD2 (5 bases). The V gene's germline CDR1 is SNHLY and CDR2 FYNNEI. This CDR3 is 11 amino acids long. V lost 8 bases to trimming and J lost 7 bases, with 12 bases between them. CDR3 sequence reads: CASSPRGEQYF. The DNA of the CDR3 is TGTGCCAGCTCTCCGAGAGGGGAGCAGTACTTC.

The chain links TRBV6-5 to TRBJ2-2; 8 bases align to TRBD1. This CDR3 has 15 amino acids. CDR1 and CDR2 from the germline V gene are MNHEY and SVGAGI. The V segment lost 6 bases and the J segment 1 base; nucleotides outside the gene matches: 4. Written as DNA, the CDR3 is TGTGCCAGCAGCGCCGACAGGGGGAACACCGGGGAGCTGTTTTTT. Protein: CASSADRGNTGELFF.

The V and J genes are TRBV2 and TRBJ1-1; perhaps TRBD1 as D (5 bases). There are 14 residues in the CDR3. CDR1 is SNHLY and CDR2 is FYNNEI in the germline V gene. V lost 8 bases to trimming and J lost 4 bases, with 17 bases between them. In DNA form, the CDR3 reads TGTGCCAGCCACGGGGGGGAAATTGGCACTGAAGCTTTCTTT. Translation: CASHGGEIGTEAFF.

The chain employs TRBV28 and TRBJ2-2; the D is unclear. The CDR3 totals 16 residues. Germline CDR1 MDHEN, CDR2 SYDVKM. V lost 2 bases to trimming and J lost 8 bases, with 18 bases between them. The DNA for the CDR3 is TGTGCCAGCAGTTTACCCTTGTGGTCTAAGTCTGGGGAGCTGTTTTTT. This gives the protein CASSLPLWSKSGELFF.

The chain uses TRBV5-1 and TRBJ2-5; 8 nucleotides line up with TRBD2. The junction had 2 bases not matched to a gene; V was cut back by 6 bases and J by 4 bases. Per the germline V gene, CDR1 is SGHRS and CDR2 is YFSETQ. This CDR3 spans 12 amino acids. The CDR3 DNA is TGCGCCAGCACCCGGGGGGGAGAGACCCAGTACTTC. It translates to CASTRGGETQYF.

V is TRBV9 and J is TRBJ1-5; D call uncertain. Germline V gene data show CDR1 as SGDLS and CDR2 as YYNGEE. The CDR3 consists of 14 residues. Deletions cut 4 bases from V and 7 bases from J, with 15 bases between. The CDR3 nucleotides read TGTGCCAGCAGCCCGTGGCCAGGTCCCCAGCCCCAGCATTTT. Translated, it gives CASSPWPGPQPQHF.

As DNA, the CDR3 is TGTGCCAGCAGTTTAAGAGGTACAGGGGGCACTGGAAACACCATATATTTT. Its translation: CASSLRGTGGTGNTIYF. The rearrangement joins TRBV27 to TRBJ1-3, with 9 positions matching TRBD1. Germline V gene lookup returns CDR1 MNHEY and CDR2 SMNVEV (reference sequence). V lost 2 bases and J lost 2; bases outside the gene matches: 7. CDR3 length: 17 residues.

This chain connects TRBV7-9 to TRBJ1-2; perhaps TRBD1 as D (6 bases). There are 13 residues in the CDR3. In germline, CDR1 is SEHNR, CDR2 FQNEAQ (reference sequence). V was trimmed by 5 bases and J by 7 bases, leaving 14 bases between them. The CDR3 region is CASSLGGRVGYTF. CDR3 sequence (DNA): TGTGCCAGCAGCCTAGGGGGGAGGGTTGGCTACACCTTC.

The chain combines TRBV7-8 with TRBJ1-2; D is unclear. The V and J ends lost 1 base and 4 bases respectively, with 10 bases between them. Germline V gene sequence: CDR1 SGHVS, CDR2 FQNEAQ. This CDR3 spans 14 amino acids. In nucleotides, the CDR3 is TGTGCCAGCAGCTTAGTGGGAGGCGGCTATGGCTACACCTTC. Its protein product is CASSLVGGGYGYTF.

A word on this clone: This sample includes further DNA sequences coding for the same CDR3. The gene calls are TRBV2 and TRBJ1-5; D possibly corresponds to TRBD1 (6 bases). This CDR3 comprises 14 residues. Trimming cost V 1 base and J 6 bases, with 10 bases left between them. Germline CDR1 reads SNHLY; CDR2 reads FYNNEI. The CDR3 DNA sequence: TGTGCCAGCAGTGAAGGGGGGCGAGGTCAGCCCCAGCATTTT. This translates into CASSEGGRGQPQHF.

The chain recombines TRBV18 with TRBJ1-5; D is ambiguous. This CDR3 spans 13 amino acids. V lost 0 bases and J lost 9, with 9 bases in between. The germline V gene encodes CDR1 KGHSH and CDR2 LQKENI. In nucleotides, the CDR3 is TGTGCCAGCTCACCACCGTTGGGCCGGCCCCAGCATTTT. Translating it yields CASSPPLGRPQHF.

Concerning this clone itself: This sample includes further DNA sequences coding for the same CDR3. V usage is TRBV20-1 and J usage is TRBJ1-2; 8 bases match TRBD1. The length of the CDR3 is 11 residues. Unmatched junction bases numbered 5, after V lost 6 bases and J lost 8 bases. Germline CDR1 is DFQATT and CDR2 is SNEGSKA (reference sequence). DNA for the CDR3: TGCAGTGCAACAGGGGGGAACGGCTACACCTTC. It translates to CSATGGNGYTF.

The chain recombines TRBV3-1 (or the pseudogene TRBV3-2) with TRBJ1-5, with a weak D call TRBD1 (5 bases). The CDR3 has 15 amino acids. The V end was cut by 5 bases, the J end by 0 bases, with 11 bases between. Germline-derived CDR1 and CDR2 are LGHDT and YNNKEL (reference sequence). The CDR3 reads CASSSGTNSNQPQHF. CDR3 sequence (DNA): TGTGCCAGCAGCTCCGGGACTAATAGCAATCAGCCCCAGCATTTT.

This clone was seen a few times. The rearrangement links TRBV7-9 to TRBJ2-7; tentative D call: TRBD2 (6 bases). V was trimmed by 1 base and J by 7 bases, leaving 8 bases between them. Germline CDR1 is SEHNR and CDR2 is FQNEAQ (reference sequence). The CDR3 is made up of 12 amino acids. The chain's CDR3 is CASSLVGREQYF. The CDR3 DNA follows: TGTGCCAGCAGCTTAGTTGGGAGGGAGCAGTACTTC.

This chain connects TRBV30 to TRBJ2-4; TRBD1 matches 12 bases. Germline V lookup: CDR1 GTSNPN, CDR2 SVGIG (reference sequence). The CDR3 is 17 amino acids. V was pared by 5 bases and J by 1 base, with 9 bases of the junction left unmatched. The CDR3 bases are TGTGCCTGGGCGGGACAGGGGGCCTTTGGGGCCAAAAACATTCAGTACTTC. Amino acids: CAWAGQGAFGAKNIQYF.

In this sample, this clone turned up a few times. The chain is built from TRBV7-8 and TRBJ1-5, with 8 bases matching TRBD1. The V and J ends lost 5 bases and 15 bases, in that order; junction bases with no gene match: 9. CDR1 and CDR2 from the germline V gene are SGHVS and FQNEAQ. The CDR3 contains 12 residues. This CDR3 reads CASSPGTGPGHF. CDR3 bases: TGTGCCAGCAGCCCTGGGACAGGCCCAGGGCATTTT.

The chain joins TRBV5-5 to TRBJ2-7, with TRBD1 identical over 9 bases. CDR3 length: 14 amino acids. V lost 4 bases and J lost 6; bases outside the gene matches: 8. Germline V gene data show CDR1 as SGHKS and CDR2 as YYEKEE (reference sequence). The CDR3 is CASSVTGGAFEQYF. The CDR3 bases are TGTGCCAGCAGCGTCACAGGGGGCGCATTCGAGCAGTACTTC.

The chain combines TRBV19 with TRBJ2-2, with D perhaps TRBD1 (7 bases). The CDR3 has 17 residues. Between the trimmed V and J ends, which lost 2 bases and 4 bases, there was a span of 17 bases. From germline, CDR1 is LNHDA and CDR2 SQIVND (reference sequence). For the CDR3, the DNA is TGTGCCAGTAGTATACTGCCGAACAGGGGAGGCACCGGGGAGCTGTTTTTT. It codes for CASSILPNRGGTGELFF.

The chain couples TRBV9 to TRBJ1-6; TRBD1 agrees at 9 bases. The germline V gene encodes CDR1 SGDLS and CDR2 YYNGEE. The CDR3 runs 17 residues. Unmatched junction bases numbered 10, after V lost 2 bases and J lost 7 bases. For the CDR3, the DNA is TGTGCCAGCAGCGTTGCCCAAGCCGGGACAGGGAATTCACCCCTCCACTTT. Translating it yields CASSVAQAGTGNSPLHF.

The CDR3 region has the DNA TGTGCCACCGTACCAAAAGGGGGCGACGAGCAGTACTTC. It codes for CATVPKGGDEQYF. V gene TRBV10-3 combines with J gene TRBJ2-7; TRBD1 agrees at 7 bases. The CDR3 covers 13 residues. V shed 10 bases, J shed 5 bases, and the junction held 11 bases outside the gene matches. Germline V gene data show CDR1 as ENHRY and CDR2 as SYGVKD.

In nucleotides, the CDR3 is TGTGCCAGCAGCTCGGCAGGGCAGAACACTGAAGCTTTCTTT. Protein sequence: CASSSAGQNTEAFF. The rearrangement joins TRBV5-4 to TRBJ1-1; D is perhaps TRBD1 (5 bases). Germline CDR1 SGHNT, CDR2 YYREEE (reference sequence). Trimming removed 3 bases at V and 1 base at J, with 10 bases between. The CDR3 has 14 amino acids.

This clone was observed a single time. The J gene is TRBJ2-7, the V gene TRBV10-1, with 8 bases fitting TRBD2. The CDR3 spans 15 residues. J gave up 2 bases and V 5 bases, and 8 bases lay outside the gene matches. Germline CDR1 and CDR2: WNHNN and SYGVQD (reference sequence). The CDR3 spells CASSLSGDPPYEQYF. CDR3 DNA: TGCGCCAGCAGTCTTAGCGGGGACCCCCCCTACGAGCAGTACTTC.

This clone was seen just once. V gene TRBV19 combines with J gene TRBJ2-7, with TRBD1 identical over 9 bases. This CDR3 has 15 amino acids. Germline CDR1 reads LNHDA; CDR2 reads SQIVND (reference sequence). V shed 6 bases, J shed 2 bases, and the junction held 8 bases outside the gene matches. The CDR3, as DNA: TGTGCCAGTAGCTTGGGACAGGGAGAGACCTACGAGCAGTACTTC. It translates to CASSLGQGETYEQYF.

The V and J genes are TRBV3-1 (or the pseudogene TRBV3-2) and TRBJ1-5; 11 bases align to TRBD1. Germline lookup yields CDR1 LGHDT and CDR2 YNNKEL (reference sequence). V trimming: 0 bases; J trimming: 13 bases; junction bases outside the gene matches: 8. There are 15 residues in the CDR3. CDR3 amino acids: CASSQDPWTGGDQHF. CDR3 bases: TGTGCCAGCAGCCAAGATCCTTGGACAGGGGGCGATCAGCATTTT.